Below, 11 T cell receptor beta chains from the same sample are listed, as sequenced in a study of tumor-infiltrating lymphocytes in primary liver carcinoma. Researchers drew blood RNA from unsorted whole blood and extracted germline DNA as well. Making TCR beta cDNA involved 400 to 600 ng total RNA and a constant-region primer. Three-round nested multiplex PCR performed with slightly modified ARM-PCR produced the TCR beta libraries. A C-beta reverse primer was combined with TRBV1-TRBV30 forward primers in the first two PCR rounds, and each round had 9 to 10 cycles. MiXCR was run by TCRdb on the multiplex PCR reads, yielding one entry per CDR3 protein. The table shows over 250,000 distinct CDR3 sequences, with roughly 60% occurring only once. Specimen: peripheral blood. The receptors derive from a woman in her twenties or thirties with primary liver carcinoma and hepatitis B virus infection.

This clonotype was observed a handful of times. The chain carries TRBV5-6 and TRBJ2-1; 8 nucleotides agree with TRBD1. Per germline, CDR1 SGHDT and CDR2 YYEEEE. The CDR3 covers 17 residues. With V trimmed by 2 bases and J by 1 base, 8 bases remained unmatched. The CDR3 DNA sequence: TGTGCCAGCAGCTTCCCAGGGGGCGTCCAATCCTACAATGAGCAGTTCTTC. This gives the protein CASSFPGGVQSYNEQFF.

This clonotype appeared many times. The rearrangement joins TRBV29-1 to TRBJ2-7, with D perhaps matching TRBD2 (6 bases). Germline lookup yields CDR1 SQVTM and CDR2 ANQGSEA. This CDR3 has 11 residues. The V gene lost 5 bases and the J gene lost 4 bases, with 9 bases spanning the gap. CDR3 coding DNA: TGCAGCGTTACGGACTATTACGAGCAGTACTTC. This translates into CSVTDYYEQYF.

This clonotype was seen more than once but under ten times. This chain links TRBV7-8 with TRBJ2-3; D is possibly TRBD2 (5 bases). Trimming cost V 7 bases and J 4 bases, with 18 bases left between them. Germline CDR1 SGHVS, CDR2 FQNEAQ. The CDR3 runs to 15 residues. In DNA, the CDR3 is TGTGCCAGCACCGTCGGCGGAGGTACCGCAGATACGCAGTATTTT. Translating it yields CASTVGGGTADTQYF.

The chain employs TRBV5-6 and TRBJ2-5; 8 positions agree with TRBD2. The CDR3 runs to 16 residues. Germline trimming cut 2 bases from V and 1 base from J; bases unmatched to any gene: 7. The germline V gene has CDR1 SGHDT and CDR2 YYEEEE. The CDR3 loop is CASSFILAGRQETQYF. The CDR3 DNA is TGTGCCAGCAGCTTTATTCTAGCGGGCCGCCAAGAGACCCAGTACTTC. The full variable domain, its missing parts supplied by reference TRBV5-6 and TRBJ2-5, is DAGVTQSPTHLIKTRGQQVTLRCSPKSGHDTVSWYQQALGQGPQFIFQYYEEEERQRGNFPDRFSGHQFPNYSSELNVNALLLGDSALYLCASSFILAGRQETQYFGPGTRLLVL.

On this clonotype: This may stem from a read error, because a much larger clone lies one nucleotide away. The chain has TRBV12-5 and TRBJ2-3, with D hard to call. Per germline, CDR1 LGHNT and CDR2 FRNRAP. The CDR3 runs 14 residues. The DNA for the CDR3 is TGTTCTAGTGGTTTCAGGAGTTCCACAGATACGCAGTATTTT. Amino acids: CSSGFRSSTDTQYF.

This clonotype was counted between two and nine times. The chain couples TRBV4-1 to TRBJ2-5, with D perhaps matching TRBD1 or TRBD2 (5 bases each). The ends were cut back, 0 bases at V and 6 bases at J, with 11 bases in the middle. Germline V gives CDR1 MGHRA, CDR2 YSYEKL. The CDR3 is 14 amino acids. The CDR3 DNA sequence: TGCGCCAGCAGCCAAGATCCCCAGGGACAGACCCAGTACTTC. This gives the protein CASSQDPQGQTQYF.

In regard to this clonotype: Just one base apart from a much larger clone, this may be a read error. The gene calls are TRBV6-5 and TRBJ2-5, with 7 nucleotides matching TRBD2. Germline V lookup: CDR1 MNHEY, CDR2 SVGAGI. The CDR3 has 15 amino acids. The CDR3 region is CTSSYSGGGPETQYF. In nucleotides, the CDR3 is TGTACCAGCAGTTACTCGGGGGGAGGGCCTGAGACCCAGTACTTC.

This clonotype is a singleton in its sample. The chain is built from TRBV4-1 and TRBJ2-1; TRBD2 agrees at 9 bases. Trimming at V came to 3 bases and at J to 0 bases, leaving 6 bases not matched to a gene. CDR1 and CDR2 from the germline V gene are MGHRA and YSYEKL. CDR3 length equals 17 residues. CDR3 DNA: TGCGCCAGCAGCCAGCACGGTAGCGGGAGCTCCTACAATGAGCAGTTCTTC. The encoded protein is CASSQHGSGSSYNEQFF.

This clonotype was seen only once. An end of the junction differs from the germline gene, which may be a read error. The chain carries TRBV11-2 and TRBJ2-2, with D possibly being TRBD1 (6 bases). This CDR3 is built from 15 residues. CDR1 is SGHAT and CDR2 is FQNNGV in the germline V gene. CDR3 sequence reads: CASRLVSRGARELFF. CDR3 nucleotides: TGTGCCAGCAGATTAGTCTCCAGGGGTGCCCGGGAGCTGTTTTTT.

The chain couples TRBV4-3 to TRBJ2-1, with 11 bases fitting TRBD2. J was trimmed by 8 bases and V by 3 bases; bases with no gene match: 9. The CDR3 consists of 16 residues. In germline, CDR1 is LGHNA, CDR2 YSLEER. CDR3 amino acids: CASSHLLAGDRYEQFF. Here the CDR3 DNA reads TGCGCCAGCAGCCACCTACTAGCGGGAGATAGGTATGAGCAGTTCTTC.

This clonotype was detected only a few times. The chain employs TRBV12-3 or TRBV12-4 and TRBJ1-3; D is perhaps TRBD1 (5 bases). V lost 3 bases, J lost 3 bases, and 6 bases lay in between. The CDR3 has 13 residues. The CDR3 here is CASSLGGGNTIYF. In nucleotides, the CDR3 is TGTGCCAGCAGTTTGGGGGGTGGAAACACCATATATTTT.